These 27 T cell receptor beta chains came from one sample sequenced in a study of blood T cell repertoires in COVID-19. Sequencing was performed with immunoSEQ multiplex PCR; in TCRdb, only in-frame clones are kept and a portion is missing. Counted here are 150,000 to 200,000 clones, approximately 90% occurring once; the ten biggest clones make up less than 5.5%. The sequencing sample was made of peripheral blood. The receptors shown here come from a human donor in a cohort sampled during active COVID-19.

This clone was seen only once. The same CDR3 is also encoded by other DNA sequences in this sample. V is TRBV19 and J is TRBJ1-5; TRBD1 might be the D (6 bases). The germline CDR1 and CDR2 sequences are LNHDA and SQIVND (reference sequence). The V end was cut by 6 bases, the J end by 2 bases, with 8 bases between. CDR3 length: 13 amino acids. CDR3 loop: CASSKGGNQPQHF. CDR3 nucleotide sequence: TGTGCCAGTAGCAAGGGGGGCAATCAGCCCCAGCATTTT.

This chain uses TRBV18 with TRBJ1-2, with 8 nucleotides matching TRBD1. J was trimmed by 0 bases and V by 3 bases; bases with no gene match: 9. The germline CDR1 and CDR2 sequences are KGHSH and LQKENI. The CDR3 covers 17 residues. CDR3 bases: TGTGCCAGCTCACCCCAAAACAGGGGGAGGACTAACTATGGCTACACCTTC. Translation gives CASSPQNRGRTNYGYTF. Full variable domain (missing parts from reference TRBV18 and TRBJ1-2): NAGVMQNPRHLVRRRGQEARLRCSPMKGHSHVYWYRQLPEEGLKFMVYLQKENIIDESGMPKERFSAEFPKEGPSILRIQQVVRGDSAAYFCASSPQNRGRTNYGYTFGSGTRLTVV.

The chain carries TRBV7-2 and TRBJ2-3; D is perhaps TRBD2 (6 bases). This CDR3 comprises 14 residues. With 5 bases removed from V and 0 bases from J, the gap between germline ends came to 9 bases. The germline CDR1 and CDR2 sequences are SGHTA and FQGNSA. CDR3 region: CASSPGTSTDTQYF. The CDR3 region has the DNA TGTGCCAGCAGCCCCGGGACTAGCACAGATACGCAGTATTTT.

The chain's CDR3 is CASSWTANTEAFF. In nucleotides, the CDR3 is TGTGCCAGCAGTTGGACAGCGAACACTGAAGCTTTCTTT. The rearrangement links TRBV6-2 or TRBV6-3 to TRBJ1-1; maybe TRBD1 (6 bases). Germline CDR1 and CDR2: MNHEY and SVGEGT. The length of the CDR3 is 13 residues. Trimming stripped 4 bases from V and 1 base from J, with 7 bases between.

CDR3 amino acids: CASSVTSGGPREQYF. CDR3 sequence (DNA): TGCGCCAGCAGCGTGACTAGCGGGGGACCGCGCGAGCAGTACTTC. V and J are TRBV5-1 and TRBJ2-7; 12 bases agree with TRBD2. The CDR3 is made up of 15 amino acids. V lost 4 bases, J lost 6 bases, and 8 bases stayed unmatched. Germline V gene data show CDR1 as SGHRS and CDR2 as YFSETQ.

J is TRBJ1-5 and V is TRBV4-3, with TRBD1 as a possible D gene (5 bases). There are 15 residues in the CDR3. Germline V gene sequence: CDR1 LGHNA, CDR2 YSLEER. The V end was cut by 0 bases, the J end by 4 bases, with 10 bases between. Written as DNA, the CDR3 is TGCGCCAGCAGCCAAGAGTTAGGGACTAATCAGCCCCAGCATTTT. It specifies CASSQELGTNQPQHF.

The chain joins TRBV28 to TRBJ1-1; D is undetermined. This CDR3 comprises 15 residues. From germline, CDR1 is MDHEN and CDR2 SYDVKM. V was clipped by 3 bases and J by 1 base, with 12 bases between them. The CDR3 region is CASSFRRSGNTEAFF. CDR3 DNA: TGTGCCAGCAGTTTTAGGCGATCGGGGAACACTGAAGCTTTCTTT.

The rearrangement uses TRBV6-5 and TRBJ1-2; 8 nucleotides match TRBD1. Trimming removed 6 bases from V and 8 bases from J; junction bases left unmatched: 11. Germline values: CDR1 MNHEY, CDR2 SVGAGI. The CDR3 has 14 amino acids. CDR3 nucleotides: TGTGCCAGCAGGGGATACCGGACAGGGCGCGGCTACACCTTC. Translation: CASRGYRTGRGYTF.

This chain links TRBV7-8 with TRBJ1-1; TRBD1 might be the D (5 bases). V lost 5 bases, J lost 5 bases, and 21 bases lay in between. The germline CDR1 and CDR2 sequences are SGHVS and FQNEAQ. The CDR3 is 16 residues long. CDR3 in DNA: TGTGCCAGCAGCGGGCGGGCTGGGGGGAGGGTTACTGAAGCTTTCTTT. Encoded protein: CASSGRAGGRVTEAFF.

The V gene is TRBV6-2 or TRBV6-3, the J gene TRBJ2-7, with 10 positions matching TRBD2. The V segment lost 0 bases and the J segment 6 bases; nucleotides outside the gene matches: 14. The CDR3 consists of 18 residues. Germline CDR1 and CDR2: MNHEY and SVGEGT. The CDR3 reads CASSYSTRGSSGSREQYF. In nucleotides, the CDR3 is TGTGCCAGCAGTTACTCGACCAGGGGGTCTAGCGGGAGCCGCGAGCAGTACTTC.

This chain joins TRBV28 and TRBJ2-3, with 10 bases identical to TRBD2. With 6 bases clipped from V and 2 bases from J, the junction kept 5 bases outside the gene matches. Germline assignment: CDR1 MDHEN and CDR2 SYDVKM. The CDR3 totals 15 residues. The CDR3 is CASSETSGHTDTQYF. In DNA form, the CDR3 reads TGTGCCAGCAGCGAGACTAGCGGGCACACAGATACGCAGTATTTT.

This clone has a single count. The CDR3: CASSPRTGEQETQYF. The CDR3 DNA reads TGTGCCAGCAGCCCCAGGACAGGGGAGCAAGAGACCCAGTACTTC. The gene calls are TRBV5-4 and TRBJ2-5; 9 bases line up with TRBD1. Looked up from germline, CDR1 is SGHNT and CDR2 is YYREEE (reference sequence). The CDR3 totals 15 residues. Unmatched junction bases numbered 6, after V lost 4 bases and J lost 2 bases. The complete variable domain, with remaining parts taken from reference TRBV5-4 and TRBJ2-5, reads ETGVTQSPTHLIKTRGQQVTLRCSSQSGHNTVSWYQQALGQGPQFIFQYYREEENGRGNFPPRFSGLQFPNYSSELNVNALELDDSALYLCASSPRTGEQETQYFGPGTRLLVL.

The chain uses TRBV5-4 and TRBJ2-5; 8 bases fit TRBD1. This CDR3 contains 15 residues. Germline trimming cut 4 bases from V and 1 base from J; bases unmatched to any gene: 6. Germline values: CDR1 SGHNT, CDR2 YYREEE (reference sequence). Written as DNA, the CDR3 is TGTGCCAGCAGCCTTCGGACAGGGAGCCAAGAGACCCAGTACTTC. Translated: CASSLRTGSQETQYF.

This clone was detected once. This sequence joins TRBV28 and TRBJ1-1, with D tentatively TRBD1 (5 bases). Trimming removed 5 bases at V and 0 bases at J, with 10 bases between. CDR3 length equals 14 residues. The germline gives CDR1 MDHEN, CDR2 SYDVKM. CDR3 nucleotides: TGTGCCAGCAGTCCACCGGGGGTGAACACTGAAGCTTTCTTT. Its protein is CASSPPGVNTEAFF.

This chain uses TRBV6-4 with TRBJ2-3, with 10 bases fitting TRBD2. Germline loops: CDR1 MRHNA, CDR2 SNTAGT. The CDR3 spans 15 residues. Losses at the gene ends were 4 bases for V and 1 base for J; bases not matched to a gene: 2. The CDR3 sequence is CASSGGTSGTDTQYF. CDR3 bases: TGTGCCAGCAGTGGAGGGACTAGCGGCACAGATACGCAGTATTTT.

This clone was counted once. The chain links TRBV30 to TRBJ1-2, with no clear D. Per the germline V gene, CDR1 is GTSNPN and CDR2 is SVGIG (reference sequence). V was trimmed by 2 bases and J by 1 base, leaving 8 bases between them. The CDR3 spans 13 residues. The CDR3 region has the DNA TGTGCCTGGAGTCATGCGTATAACTATGGCTACACCTTC. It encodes CAWSHAYNYGYTF.

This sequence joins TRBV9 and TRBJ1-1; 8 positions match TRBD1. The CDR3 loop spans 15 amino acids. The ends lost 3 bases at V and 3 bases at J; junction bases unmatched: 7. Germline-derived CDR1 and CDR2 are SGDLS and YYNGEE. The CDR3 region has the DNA TGTGCCAGCAGCGGACACAGGGGGGAGGACACTGAAGCTTTCTTT. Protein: CASSGHRGEDTEAFF. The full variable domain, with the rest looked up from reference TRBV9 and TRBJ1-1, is DSGVTQTPKHLITATGQRVTLRCSPRSGDLSVYWYQQSLDQGLQFLIQYYNGEERAKGNILERFSAQQFPDLHSELNLSSLELGDSALYFCASSGHRGEDTEAFFGQGTRLTVV.

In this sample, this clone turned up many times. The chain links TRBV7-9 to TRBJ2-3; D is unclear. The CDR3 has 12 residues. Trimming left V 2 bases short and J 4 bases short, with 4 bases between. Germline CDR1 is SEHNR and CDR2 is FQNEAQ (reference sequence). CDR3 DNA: TGTGCCAGCAGCTTACTTGCAGATACGCAGTATTTT. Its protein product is CASSLLADTQYF.

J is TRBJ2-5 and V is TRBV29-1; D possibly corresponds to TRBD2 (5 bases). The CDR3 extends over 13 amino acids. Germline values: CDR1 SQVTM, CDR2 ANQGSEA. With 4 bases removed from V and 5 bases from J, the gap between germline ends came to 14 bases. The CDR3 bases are TGCAGCGTTGTCCGAGACCGAGGGGAGACCCAGTACTTC. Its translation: CSVVRDRGETQYF.

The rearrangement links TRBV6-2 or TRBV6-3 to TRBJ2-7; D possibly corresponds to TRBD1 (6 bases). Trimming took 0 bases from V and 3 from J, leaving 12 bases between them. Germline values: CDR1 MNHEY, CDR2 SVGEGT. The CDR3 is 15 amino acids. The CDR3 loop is CASSYSGETGYEQYF. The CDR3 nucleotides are TGTGCCAGCAGTTACTCCGGCGAGACAGGCTACGAGCAGTACTTC.

The CDR3: CATSDFGGRTTNEQFF. CDR3 DNA sequence: TGTGCCACCAGTGATTTCGGAGGGCGAACTACTAATGAGCAGTTCTTC. V and J are TRBV24-1 and TRBJ2-1; perhaps TRBD2 as D (6 bases). Germline V gene lookup returns CDR1 KGHDR and CDR2 SFDVKD. V shed 1 base and J shed 7 bases, with 16 bases lying between them. The CDR3 extends over 16 amino acids.

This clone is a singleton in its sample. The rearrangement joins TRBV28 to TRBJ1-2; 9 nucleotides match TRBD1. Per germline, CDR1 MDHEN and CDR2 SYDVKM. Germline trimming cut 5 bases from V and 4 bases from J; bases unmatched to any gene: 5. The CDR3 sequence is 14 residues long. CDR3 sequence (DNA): TGTGCCAGCAGTAGCGGACAGGGGTCCTATGGCTACACCTTC. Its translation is CASSSGQGSYGYTF.

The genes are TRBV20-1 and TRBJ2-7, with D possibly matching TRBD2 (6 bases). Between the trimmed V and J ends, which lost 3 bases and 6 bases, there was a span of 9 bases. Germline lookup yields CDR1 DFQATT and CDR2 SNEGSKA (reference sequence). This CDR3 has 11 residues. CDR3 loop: CSASGGVEQYF. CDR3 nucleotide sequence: TGCAGTGCTAGTGGCGGGGTCGAGCAGTACTTC.

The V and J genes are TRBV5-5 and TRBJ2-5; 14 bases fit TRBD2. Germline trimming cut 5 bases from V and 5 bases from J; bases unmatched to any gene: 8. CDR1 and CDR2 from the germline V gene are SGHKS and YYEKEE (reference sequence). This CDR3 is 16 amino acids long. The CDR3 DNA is TGTGCCAGCAGGGGACTAGCGGGGGTAGTTCAGGAGACCCAGTACTTC. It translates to CASRGLAGVVQETQYF.

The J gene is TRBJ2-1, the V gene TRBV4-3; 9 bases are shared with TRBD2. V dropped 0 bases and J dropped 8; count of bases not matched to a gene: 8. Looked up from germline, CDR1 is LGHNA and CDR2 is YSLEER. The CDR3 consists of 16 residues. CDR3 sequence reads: CASSQEVAGARDEQFF. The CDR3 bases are TGCGCCAGCAGCCAAGAAGTAGCGGGGGCTAGGGATGAGCAGTTCTTC.

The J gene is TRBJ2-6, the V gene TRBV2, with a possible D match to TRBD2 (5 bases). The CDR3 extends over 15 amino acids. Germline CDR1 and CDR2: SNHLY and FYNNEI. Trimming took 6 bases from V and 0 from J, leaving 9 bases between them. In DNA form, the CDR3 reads TGTGCCAGCAGCAAAGGGAGCTCTGGGGCCAACGTCCTGACTTTC. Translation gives CASSKGSSGANVLTF.

This CDR3 is CASHEGLPTYEQYF. For the CDR3, the DNA is TGTGCCAGTCACGAGGGACTACCGACCTACGAGCAGTACTTC. The V gene is TRBV28, the J gene TRBJ2-7; TRBD2 agrees at 7 bases. There are 14 residues in the CDR3. Trimming cost V 9 bases and J 2 bases; bases outside gene matches: 10. CDR1 MDHEN and CDR2 SYDVKM come from the germline V gene. The full variable domain, with the rest looked up from reference TRBV28 and TRBJ2-7, is DVKVTQSSRYLVKRTGEKVFLECVQDMDHENMFWYRQDPGLGLRLIYFSYDVKMKEKGDIPEGYSVSREKKERFSLILESASTNQTSMYLCASHEGLPTYEQYFGPGTRLTVT.